This T cell receptor (beta chain) came from a study of T-cell reconstitution after alpha-beta-depleted transplantation in children (dated by TCRdb to 2016 to 2017). Regarding the study in general: Using TCR repertoire profiling, the study quantitatively followed how T-cell immune reconstitution unfolded in children after TCRalphabeta/CD19-depleted allogeneic hematopoietic cell transplantation.

V is cut by 1 base and J by 8 bases, and the space between the germline ends is 12 bases. The germline V gene (reference sequence) yields LGHDT for CDR1 and YNNKEL for CDR2. The CDR3, cysteine through phenylalanine, is 14 amino acids long. Kept here is only the CDR3 DNA, which spans 42 bases and is read in frame from base 1. Library creation used PCR. Sequencing relied on an Illumina HiSeq 2500. To normalize quantification of the TCRbeta repertoire, the TCR libraries were built with molecular barcoding that relied on unique molecular identifiers. The public reads were reprocessed in TCRdb via fastp at Q25 and MiXCR, keeping in-frame beta chains. Each CDR3 protein gets just one entry, which takes the most common genes and DNA from the rows behind it. The sample data list around 500,000 distinct CDR3 sequences, and approximately 13% of these were observed just once. The ten most abundant clones make up over 5.5% of the sample.

About this clonotype itself: Which antigen it targets is not known. There are no base qualities to consult, and no much larger clone falls within one base.

The sample in question was PBMCs from the stem cell graft donor, obtained from the stem cell graft. The chain joins TRBV3-1 to TRBJ2-1; the D gene is perhaps TRBD1 or TRBD2, each of them matching over 5 bases. The receptor's source is a human donor who donated a stem cell graft to a child with combined immunodeficiency. The CDR3 in this case is CASSQGAGTHEQFF. The DNA sequence is given as TGTGCCAGCAGCCAAGGAGCCGGGACCCATGAGCAGTTCTTC.